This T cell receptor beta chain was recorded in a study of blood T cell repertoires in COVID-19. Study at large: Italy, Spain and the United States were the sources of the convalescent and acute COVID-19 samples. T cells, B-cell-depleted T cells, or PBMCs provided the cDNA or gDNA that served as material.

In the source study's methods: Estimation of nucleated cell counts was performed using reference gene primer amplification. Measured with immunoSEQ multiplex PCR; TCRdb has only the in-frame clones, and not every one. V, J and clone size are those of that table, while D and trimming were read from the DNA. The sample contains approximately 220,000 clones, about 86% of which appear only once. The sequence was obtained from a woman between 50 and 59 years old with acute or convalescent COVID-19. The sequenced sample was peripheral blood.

CDR3 nucleotide sequence: TGTGCCAGCAGTTACGGCGGTTCCTACGAGCAGTACTTC. It translates to CASSYGGSYEQYF. The chain links TRBV6-5 to TRBJ2-7; D remains ambiguous. Germline values: CDR1 MNHEY, CDR2 SVGAGI. This CDR3 is built from 13 residues. The V gene lost 2 bases and the J gene lost 1 base, with 6 bases spanning the gap.